This is a list of T cell receptor beta chains from one sample in a study of blood T cell repertoires in COVID-19. Data came from immunoSEQ multiplex PCR; TCRdb stores just in-frame clones and leaves some out. The table has a few hundred thousand clones, roughly 84% seen once. Source material: peripheral blood. The receptors were sampled from a human donor in a cohort sampled during active COVID-19. Both conserved end residues are trimmed from each CDR3.

TRBV18	ASSPASLAGGADEQF
TRBV4-1	ASSHPVEGKDAF
TRBV3-1/TRBV3-2	ASSLGGNPTWKETQY
TRBV19	ASSMWSTTNEKLF
TRBV29-1	SARQGQKGYT
TRBV27	ASSLQGTTGELF
TRBV11-2	ASSLGDRGTSYEQY
TRBV7-3	ASSPYETSGTNTGELF
TRBV6-5	ASGVDRGRTDTQY
TRBV18	ASSLRTGENTEAF
TRBV5-6	ASSLGQGPYGYT
TRBV5-1	ASSLTEGTQY
TRBV5-1	ASSLETSTGYT
TRBV2	ASRPGQATYEQY
TRBV11-2	ASSRKRGGQETQY
TRBV11-2	ASSTPGTSTDTQY
TRBV2	ASSTGNLPNQPQH
TRBV5-1	ASGRDRNTGELF
TRBV5-4	ASSKFGTGLSTEAF
TRBV7-2	ASSLPRQGNTEAF
TRBV28	ASSGGTTGMVEAF
TRBV10-1	ASSESRVLTGELF
TRBV24-1	ATSDGQIGEKLF
TRBV5-1	ASSFDRTETQY
TRBV9	ASSRDSGDEQF
TRBV5-4	ASSFSSGDEQY
TRBV11-2	ASTISSGGSTGELF
TRBV14	ASSQGQGLGFPLH
TRBV5-6	ASSLGTDTRSTDTQY
TRBV6-1	ASTESNAGNTIY
TRBV18	ASSPGNRNQPQH
TRBV7-2	ASSLAGGRAHEQY
TRBV27	ASSLGQWANEQY
TRBV24-1	ATSDYASQEYEQY
TRBV9	ASSATTGVIGNTIY
TRBV3-1/TRBV3-2	ASSQDWTSGFPRAGELF
TRBV6-2/TRBV6-3	ASSRRDSRSPLH
TRBV19	ASNPLLGAGATNQPQH
TRBV5-8	ASRRQGRRETQY